This note documents a single T cell receptor (beta chain) sequence. Its target is unknown. The length of the CDR3 is 12 residues. The V gene's germline CDR1 is SEHNR and CDR2 FQNEAQ (reference sequence). V dropped 4 bases and J dropped 9; count of bases not matched to a gene: 3. The data stem from a study of OX40 agonist ivuxolimab in advanced cancers. For the study at large: The drug used for patients, ivuxolimab, was an agonistic anti-OX40 (CD134) antibody.

Findings of the study overall: At 0.1 to 3.0 mg/kg and by week 6, clonal expansion occurred in CD4+ and CD8+ blood T cells.

Sequenced by immunoSEQ multiplex PCR; TCRdb stores in-frame clones only, minus some. The sample includes some 71,000 clones, about 91% of them seen just once. This clonotype originated in an adult with an advanced solid tumor such as melanoma, head and neck, liver or kidney cancer. V usage is TRBV7-9 and J usage is TRBJ2-1, with TRBD1 matching 7 bases. The sample was CD4+ or CD8+ T cells sorted from blood, taken in a trial of the OX40 agonist ivuxolimab. This chain's CDR3 is CASSSQGTEQFF. In DNA, the CDR3 is TGTGCCAGCAGCTCACAGGGGACTGAGCAGTTCTTC.